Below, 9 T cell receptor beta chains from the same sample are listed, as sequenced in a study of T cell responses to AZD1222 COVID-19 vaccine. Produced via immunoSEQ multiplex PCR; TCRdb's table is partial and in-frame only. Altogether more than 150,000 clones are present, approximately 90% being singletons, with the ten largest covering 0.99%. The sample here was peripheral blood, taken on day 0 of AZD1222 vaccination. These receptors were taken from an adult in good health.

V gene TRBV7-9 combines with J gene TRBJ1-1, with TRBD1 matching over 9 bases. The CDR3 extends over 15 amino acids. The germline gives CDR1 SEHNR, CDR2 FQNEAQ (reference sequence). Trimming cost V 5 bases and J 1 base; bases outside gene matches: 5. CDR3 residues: CASSPGTGRNTEAFF. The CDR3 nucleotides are TGTGCCAGCAGCCCCGGGACAGGGAGGAACACTGAAGCTTTCTTT.

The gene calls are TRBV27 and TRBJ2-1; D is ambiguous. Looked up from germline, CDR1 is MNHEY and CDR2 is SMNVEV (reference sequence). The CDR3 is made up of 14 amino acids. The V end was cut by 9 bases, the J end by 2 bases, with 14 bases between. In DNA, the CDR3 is TGTGCCAGTAAGATGATCCCGGCCTACAATGAGCAGTTCTTC. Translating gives CASKMIPAYNEQFF.

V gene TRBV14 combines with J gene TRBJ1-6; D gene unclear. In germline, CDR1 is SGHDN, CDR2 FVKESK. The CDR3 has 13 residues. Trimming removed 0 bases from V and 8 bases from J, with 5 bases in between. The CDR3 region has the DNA TGTGCCAGCAGCCAAGACGCACATTCACCCCTCCACTTT. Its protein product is CASSQDAHSPLHF. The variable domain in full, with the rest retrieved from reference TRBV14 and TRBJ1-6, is EAGVTQFPSHSVIEKGQTVTLRCDPISGHDNLYWYRRVMGKEIKFLLHFVKESKQDESGMPNNRFLAERTGGTYSTLKVQPAELEDSGVYFCASSQDAHSPLHFGNGTRLTVT.

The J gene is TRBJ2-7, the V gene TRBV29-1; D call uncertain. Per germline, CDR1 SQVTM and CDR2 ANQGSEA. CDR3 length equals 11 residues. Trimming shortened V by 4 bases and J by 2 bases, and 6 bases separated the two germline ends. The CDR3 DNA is TGCAGCGTTGGACAAGCCTACGAGCAGTACTTC. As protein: CSVGQAYEQYF.

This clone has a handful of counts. The CDR3 protein is CASSSQEGHNQPQHF. The DNA of the CDR3 is TGTGCCAGCAGCTCCCAAGAAGGCCACAATCAGCCCCAGCATTTT. The chain is built from TRBV7-2 and TRBJ1-5; D is uncertain. With 4 bases removed from V and 3 bases from J, the gap between germline ends came to 13 bases. The CDR3 extends over 15 amino acids. Germline V CDR1 and CDR2: SGHTA, FQGNSA. The full variable domain, with the rest looked up from reference TRBV7-2 and TRBJ1-5, is GAGVSQSPSNKVTEKGKDVELRCDPISGHTALYWYRQSLGQGLEFLIYFQGNSAPDKSGLPSDRFSAERTGGSVSTLTIQRTQQEDSAVYLCASSSQEGHNQPQHFGDGTRLSIL.

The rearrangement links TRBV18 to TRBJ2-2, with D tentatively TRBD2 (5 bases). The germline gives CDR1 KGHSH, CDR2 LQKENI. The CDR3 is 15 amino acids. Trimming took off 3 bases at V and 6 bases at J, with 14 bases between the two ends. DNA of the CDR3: TGTGCCAGCTCACCGTCCCGGGGATATCCCGGGGAGCTGTTTTTT. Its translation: CASSPSRGYPGELFF.

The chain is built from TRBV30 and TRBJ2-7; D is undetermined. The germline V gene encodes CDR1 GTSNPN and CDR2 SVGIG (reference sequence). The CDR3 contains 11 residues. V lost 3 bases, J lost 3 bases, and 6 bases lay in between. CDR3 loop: CAWRNCYEQYF. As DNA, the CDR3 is TGTGCCTGGAGAAACTGCTACGAGCAGTACTTC.

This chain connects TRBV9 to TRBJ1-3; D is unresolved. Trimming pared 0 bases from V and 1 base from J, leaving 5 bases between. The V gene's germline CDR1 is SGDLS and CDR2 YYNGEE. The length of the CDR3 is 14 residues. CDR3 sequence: CASSVVDSGNTIYF. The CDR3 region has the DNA TGTGCCAGCAGCGTAGTGGATTCTGGAAACACCATATATTTT.

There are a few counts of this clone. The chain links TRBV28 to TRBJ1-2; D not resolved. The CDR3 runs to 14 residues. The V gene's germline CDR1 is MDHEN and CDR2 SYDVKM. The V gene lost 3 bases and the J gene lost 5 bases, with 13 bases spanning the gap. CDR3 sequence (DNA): TGTGCCAGCAGTTTCGGTCAGAGGACGTATGGCTACACCTTC. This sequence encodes CASSFGQRTYGYTF.